This entry describes one T cell receptor (beta chain). V dropped 4 bases and J dropped 1 base, with 8 bases sitting between them. CDR1 is SGHDT and CDR2 is YYEEEE in the germline V gene. The CDR3 is made up of 13 amino acids. Clones were sequenced by immunoSEQ multiplex PCR, and TCRdb holds only the in-frame ones, with some missing. This sample has about 7,500 clones; more than 60% occur once, and the top ten carry around a sixth. The data stem from a study of blood T cell repertoires in COVID-19. On the study more broadly: COVID-19 samples from acute and convalescent phases originated in the United States, Italy and Spain. T cells, B-cell-depleted T cells, or PBMCs provided the cDNA or gDNA that served as material.

The V call is TRBV5-6, the J call TRBJ1-2, with TRBD1 as a possible D gene (5 bases). The sample taken for sequencing was peripheral blood. The source is a human donor in a cohort sampled during active COVID-19. The DNA of the CDR3 is TGTGCCAGCAGCGCGACAGATAACTATGGCTACACCTTC. This sequence encodes CASSATDNYGYTF.